These T cell receptor beta chains were read from a single sample in a study of early T cells in non-severe SARS-CoV-2 infection. Using its own MiXCR run on the 5' RACE reads, TCRdb lists one record per CDR3 protein. Of more than 45,000 distinct CDR3 sequences listed, 12% are singletons. Material for sequencing was whole blood. The source is an adult who was a healthcare worker with PCR-confirmed SARS-CoV-2 infection or an uninfected control (not recorded which). The CDR3 runs from the conserved cysteine through the conserved F or W. Each record gives: J gene, CDR3 length, clone size, V gene, D gene, CDR3 protein, CDR3 DNA. A D gene is named only where the DNA matches it firmly. A clone size is listed for some rows: how often the clone was seen (once, few, many), or a class if it is expanded.

J: TRBJ1-6; length: 17; size: many; V: TRBV27; D: -; CDR3: CASSLTLLQGLNSPLHF; DNA: TGTGCCAGCAGTCTAACCCTCCTCCAGGGGTTAAATTCACCCCTCCACTTT
J: TRBJ2-3; length: 15; size: -; V: TRBV28; D: TRBD1; CDR3: CACSQRGQGADTQYF; DNA: TGTGCCTGCAGTCAGAGAGGACAGGGGGCAGATACGCAGTATTTT
J: TRBJ1-5; length: 15; size: many; V: TRBV12-3/TRBV12-4; D: TRBD1; CDR3: CASRGGQGMNQPQHF; DNA: TGTGCCAGCAGGGGCGGACAGGGGATGAATCAGCCCCAGCATTTT
J: TRBJ1-5; length: 14; size: many; V: TRBV12-3/TRBV12-4; D: TRBD1; CDR3: CASSQNDRAQPQHF; DNA: TGTGCCAGCAGCCAAAACGACAGGGCGCAGCCCCAGCATTTT
J: TRBJ2-3; length: 12; size: few; V: TRBV3-1; D: -; CDR3: CASSQSVEGRYF; DNA: TGTGCCAGCAGCCAGAGTGTGGAGGGGAGGTATTTT
J: TRBJ2-1; length: 13; size: -; V: TRBV12-3/TRBV12-4; D: -; CDR3: CASTEGRYNEQFF; DNA: TGTGCCAGCACCGAAGGACGGTACAATGAGCAGTTCTTC
J: TRBJ2-3; length: 14; size: few; V: TRBV15; D: TRBD2; CDR3: CATSTSGTSDTQYF; DNA: TGTGCCACCTCGACTAGCGGTACCTCGGATACGCAGTATTTT
J: TRBJ1-2; length: 14; size: many; V: TRBV2; D: TRBD1; CDR3: CASSEDRSIWGYTF; DNA: TGTGCCAGCAGTGAGGACAGGTCGATCTGGGGCTACACCTTC
J: TRBJ2-7; length: 12; size: -; V: TRBV28; D: -; CDR3: CASSSLLDRWYF; DNA: TGTGCCAGCAGTTCTCTCTTGGACCGGTGGTACTTC
J: TRBJ2-3; length: 13; size: -; V: TRBV6-5; D: -; CDR3: CASAFIAGDTQYF; DNA: TGTGCCAGCGCCTTTATAGCTGGAGATACGCAGTATTTT
J: TRBJ2-3; length: 12; size: many; V: TRBV7-3; D: -; CDR3: CASSLLGDTQYF; DNA: TGTGCCAGCAGCCTTCTAGGTGATACGCAGTATTTT
J: TRBJ2-5; length: 12; size: many; V: TRBV29-1; D: -; CDR3: CRATGGRETQYF; DNA: TGCAGGGCGACCGGGGGACGAGAGACCCAGTACTTC
J: TRBJ2-5; length: 15; size: many; V: TRBV28; D: -; CDR3: CASSSQGSSQETQYF; DNA: TGTGCCAGCAGTTCACAGGGTTCCTCGCAAGAGACCCAGTACTTC
J: TRBJ2-5; length: 14; size: many; V: TRBV20-1; D: TRBD2; CDR3: CSASPAGGQETQYF; DNA: TGCAGTGCTAGCCCAGCGGGAGGTCAAGAGACCCAGTACTTC
J: TRBJ1-2; length: 14; size: many; V: TRBV20-1; D: -; CDR3: CSARDDGGERGYTF; DNA: TGCAGTGCTAGAGATGATGGCGGGGAGCGTGGCTACACCTTC
J: TRBJ1-5; length: 17; size: -; V: TRBV15; D: -; CDR3: CATSRGEGTYSNQPQHF; DNA: TGTGCCACCAGCAGAGGAGAAGGGACCTATAGCAATCAGCCCCAGCATTTT
J: TRBJ2-3; length: 14; size: many; V: TRBV11-2; D: -; CDR3: CASSLRPSVDTQYF; DNA: TGTGCCAGCAGCTTAAGGCCCTCCGTTGATACGCAGTATTTT
J: TRBJ1-2; length: 14; size: -; V: TRBV29-1; D: TRBD1; CDR3: CSVEPGQGEDGYTF; DNA: TGCAGCGTTGAGCCGGGACAGGGAGAGGATGGCTACACCTTC
J: TRBJ2-7; length: 14; size: few; V: TRBV7-2; D: TRBD1; CDR3: CASSSPGQAREQYF; DNA: TGTGCCAGCAGCTCACCGGGACAGGCGCGGGAGCAGTACTTC
J: TRBJ1-1; length: 14; size: many; V: TRBV29-1; D: TRBD1; CDR3: CSVGGQSTLAEAFF; DNA: TGCAGCGTTGGGGGACAGTCGACTTTGGCTGAAGCTTTCTTT
J: TRBJ2-3; length: 14; size: many; V: TRBV12-3/TRBV12-4; D: TRBD1; CDR3: CASRRGLSTDTQYF; DNA: TGTGCCAGCAGGAGGGGGCTGAGTACAGATACGCAGTATTTT
J: TRBJ1-2; length: 12; size: few; V: TRBV5-6; D: -; CDR3: CASSWGTQGYTF; DNA: TGTGCCAGCAGCTGGGGGACGCAAGGCTACACCTTC
J: TRBJ1-1; length: 13; size: few; V: TRBV28; D: TRBD1; CDR3: CASSARTGTEAFF; DNA: TGTGCCAGCAGTGCCCGGACAGGGACGGAAGCTTTCTTT
J: TRBJ1-1; length: 14; size: -; V: TRBV28; D: -; CDR3: CASSSSGMNTEAFF; DNA: TGTGCCAGCAGCTCCTCCGGTATGAACACTGAAGCTTTCTTT
J: TRBJ1-2; length: 14; size: -; V: TRBV24-1; D: -; CDR3: CATSDLGTPDGYTF; DNA: TGTGCCACCAGTGATTTGGGGACCCCTGATGGCTACACCTTC
J: TRBJ2-5; length: 12; size: few; V: TRBV7-6; D: -; CDR3: CASTTPPQTQYF; DNA: TGTGCCAGCACTACCCCTCCCCAGACCCAGTACTTC
J: TRBJ2-7; length: 11; size: -; V: TRBV5-6; D: -; CDR3: CASSGAYEQYF; DNA: TGTGCCAGCAGCGGAGCCTACGAGCAGTACTTC
J: TRBJ1-5; length: 13; size: many; V: TRBV6-4; D: -; CDR3: CASSPDSNQPQHF; DNA: TGTGCCAGCAGCCCGGACAGCAATCAGCCCCAGCATTTT
J: TRBJ2-1; length: 14; size: -; V: TRBV29-1; D: TRBD1; CDR3: CSVQAWTGGNEQFF; DNA: TGCAGCGTTCAAGCCTGGACAGGGGGCAATGAGCAGTTCTTC
J: TRBJ2-1; length: 15; size: -; V: TRBV5-1; D: -; CDR3: CASSPGSGQVAEQFF; DNA: TGCGCCAGCAGCCCCGGAAGCGGGCAGGTGGCTGAGCAGTTCTTC
J: TRBJ2-1; length: 15; size: many; V: TRBV11-1; D: -; CDR3: CASRLNRLSYNEQFF; DNA: TGTGCCAGCAGACTAAACAGGCTATCCTACAATGAGCAGTTCTTC
J: TRBJ2-1; length: 15; size: few; V: TRBV5-4; D: TRBD2; CDR3: CASSPPSGEGNEQFF; DNA: TGTGCCAGCAGCCCCCCCAGCGGGGAAGGCAATGAGCAGTTCTTC
J: TRBJ2-4; length: 20; size: many; V: TRBV9; D: -; CDR3: CASSDQTTRWGDQCKNIQYF; DNA: TGTGCCAGCAGCGACCAAACCACCCGGTGGGGTGATCAGTGCAAAAACATTCAGTACTTC
J: TRBJ2-5; length: 15; size: -; V: TRBV28; D: -; CDR3: CASRQRGVYQETQYF; DNA: TGTGCCAGCAGACAAAGGGGGGTTTACCAAGAGACCCAGTACTTC
J: TRBJ1-1; length: 14; size: medium-sized; V: TRBV7-2; D: -; CDR3: CASSFTTPNTEAFF; DNA: TGTGCCAGCAGCTTTACGACACCGAACACTGAAGCTTTCTTT
J: TRBJ2-3; length: 16; size: few; V: TRBV24-1; D: TRBD2; CDR3: CATSDSAGDATDTQYF; DNA: TGTGCCACCAGTGATTCAGCGGGAGATGCTACAGATACGCAGTATTTT
J: TRBJ1-1; length: 14; size: many; V: TRBV5-1; D: -; CDR3: CASSLLDRTSEAFF; DNA: TGCGCCAGCAGCCTCCTAGACAGGACCAGTGAAGCTTTCTTT
J: TRBJ2-1; length: 19; size: -; V: TRBV27; D: TRBD2; CDR3: CASSLFSSGTSYTYNEQFF; DNA: TGTGCCAGCAGTTTATTCTCTAGCGGGACGTCTTACACCTACAATGAGCAGTTCTTC
J: TRBJ2-2; length: 12; size: -; V: TRBV7-2; D: -; CDR3: CASSLRAGELFF; DNA: TGTGCCAGCAGCTTAAGGGCCGGGGAGCTGTTTTTT
J: TRBJ2-1; length: 15; size: few; V: TRBV7-3; D: TRBD2; CDR3: CASSELAGPYNEQFF; DNA: TGTGCCAGCAGCGAATTAGCGGGACCCTACAATGAGCAGTTCTTC
J: TRBJ1-1; length: 13; size: many; V: TRBV28; D: -; CDR3: CASSLYGRTEAFF; DNA: TGTGCCAGCAGTTTATATGGGAGGACTGAAGCTTTCTTT
J: TRBJ2-3; length: 15; size: many; V: TRBV9; D: -; CDR3: CASSVRGALTDTQYF; DNA: TGTGCCAGCAGCGTAAGAGGGGCCCTCACAGATACGCAGTATTTT
J: TRBJ2-5; length: 12; size: large; V: TRBV29-1; D: -; CDR3: CSVDGSQETQYF; DNA: TGCAGCGTTGATGGCAGCCAAGAGACCCAGTACTTC